The T cell receptor (beta chain) described here comes from a study of control samples from healthy donors and cancer patients. Libraries were prepared by immunoSEQ multiplex PCR; TCRdb keeps only in-frame clonotypes and omits some of them. The table lists 100,000 to 120,000 clones, about 83% of them singletons. The CDR3 contains 15 residues. From germline, CDR1 is KGHSH and CDR2 LQKENI. With 6 bases clipped from V and 4 bases from J, the junction kept 8 bases outside the gene matches. Sequenced input: blood. The source is a woman in her fifties or sixties in good health. The chain uses TRBV18 and TRBJ1-4; 7 nucleotides align to TRBD1. CDR3 amino acids: CASSGQPTGNEKLFF. The CDR3 coding sequence is TGTGCCAGCTCGGGACAGCCGACTGGTAATGAAAAACTGTTTTTT.